This entry describes one T cell receptor beta chain. The data were taken from a study of kidney transplant recipient with SARS-CoV-2 infection. TCRdb analysed the reads with MiXCR anew, one entry per CDR3 protein. Of under 300,000 distinct CDR3 sequences in the sample, 29% are singletons; the top ten hold around 7.8%. The germline CDR1 and CDR2 sequences are SGHTA and FQGNSA. Trimming took 4 bases from V and 6 from J; bases not matched to a gene: 3. The CDR3 runs 14 residues. The chain uses TRBV7-2 and TRBJ2-1; 10 bases line up with TRBD1. The source was a blood sample, collected at baseline and between days 110 and 120 from a kidney transplant recipient. This clonotype was obtained from a young adult male patient who had COVID-19 and was a kidney transplant recipient. Some T cells may be the graft donor's. The CDR3: CASSYRTGGNEQFF. As DNA, the CDR3 is TGTGCCAGCAGCTACCGGACAGGGGGCAATGAGCAGTTCTTC.